This T cell receptor (beta chain) was found in a study of T cell responses to AZD1222 COVID-19 vaccine. Study-level findings and limits: CD4 TCRs associated with vaccination spanned spike, dominating at 160-218 and 743-854. Most donors were white British, females outnumbered males, and clonal diversity was possibly underestimated. There were repertoire samples only from the period after the peak T cell response.

Measured with immunoSEQ multiplex PCR; TCRdb has only the in-frame clones, and not every one. The table has roughly 98,000 clones, about 81% seen once. To note about this clone: Its antigen is undetermined.

Second doses at about 4 or about 12 weeks were pooled. The CDR3 length is 15 residues. V lost 6 bases and J lost 3; bases outside the gene matches: 2. Germline CDR1 SNHLY, CDR2 FYNNEI. Sequences were derived from peripheral blood, sampled 28 days after the second AZD1222 dose. The source of this sequence is an adult who received the AZD1222 COVID-19 vaccine. The chain has TRBV2 and TRBJ2-6; 10 bases match TRBD1. In nucleotides, the CDR3 is TGTGCCAGCAGGACAGGGGGCGGTGGGGCCAACGTCCTGACTTTC. Translating gives CASRTGGGGANVLTF.